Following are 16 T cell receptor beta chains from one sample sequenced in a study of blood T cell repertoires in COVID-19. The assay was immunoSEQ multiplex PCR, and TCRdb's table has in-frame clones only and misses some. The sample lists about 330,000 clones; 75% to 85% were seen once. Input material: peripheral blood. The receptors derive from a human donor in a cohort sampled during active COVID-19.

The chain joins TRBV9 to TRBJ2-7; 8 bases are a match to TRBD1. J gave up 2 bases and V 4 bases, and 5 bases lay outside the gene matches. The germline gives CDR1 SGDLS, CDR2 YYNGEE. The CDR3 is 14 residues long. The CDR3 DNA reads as TGTGCCAGCAGCCCGTGGGACAGGACCTACGAGCAGTACTTC. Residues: CASSPWDRTYEQYF.

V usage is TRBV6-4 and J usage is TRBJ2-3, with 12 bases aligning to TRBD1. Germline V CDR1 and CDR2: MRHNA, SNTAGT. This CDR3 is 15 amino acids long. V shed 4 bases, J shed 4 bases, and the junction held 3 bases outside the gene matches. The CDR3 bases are TGTGCCAGCAGTGCCGGGACAGGGGGCGCAGATACGCAGTATTTT. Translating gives CASSAGTGGADTQYF.

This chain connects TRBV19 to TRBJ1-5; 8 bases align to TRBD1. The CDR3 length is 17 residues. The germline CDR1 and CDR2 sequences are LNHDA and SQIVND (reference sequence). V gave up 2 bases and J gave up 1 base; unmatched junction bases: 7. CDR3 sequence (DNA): TGTGCCAGTAGTATACCCAGGACAGGGCTAAGCAATCAGCCCCAGCATTTT. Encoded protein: CASSIPRTGLSNQPQHF.

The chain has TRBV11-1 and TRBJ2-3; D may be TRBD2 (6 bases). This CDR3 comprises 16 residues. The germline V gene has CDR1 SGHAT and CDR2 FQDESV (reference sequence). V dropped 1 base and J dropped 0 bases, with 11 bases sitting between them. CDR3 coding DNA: TGTGCCAGCAGCTTAGGGCCAGGGACTAGCACAGATACGCAGTATTTT. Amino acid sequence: CASSLGPGTSTDTQYF.

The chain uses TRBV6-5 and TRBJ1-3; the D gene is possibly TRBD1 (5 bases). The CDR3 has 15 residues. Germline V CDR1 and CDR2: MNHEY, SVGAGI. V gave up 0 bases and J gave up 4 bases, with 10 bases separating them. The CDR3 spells CASSYSRRGGNTIYF. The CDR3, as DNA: TGTGCCAGCAGTTACTCGAGAAGGGGCGGAAACACCATATATTTT.

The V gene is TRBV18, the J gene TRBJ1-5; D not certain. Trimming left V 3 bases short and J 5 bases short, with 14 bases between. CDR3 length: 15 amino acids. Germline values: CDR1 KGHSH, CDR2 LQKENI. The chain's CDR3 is CASSPNAGSHQPQHF. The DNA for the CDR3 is TGTGCCAGCTCACCTAACGCGGGCAGCCATCAGCCCCAGCATTTT.

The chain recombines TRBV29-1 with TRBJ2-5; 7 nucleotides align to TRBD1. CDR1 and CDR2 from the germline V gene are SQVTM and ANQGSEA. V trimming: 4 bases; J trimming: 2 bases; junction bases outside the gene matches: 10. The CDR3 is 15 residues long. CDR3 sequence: CSVALVGQRQETQYF. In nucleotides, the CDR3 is TGCAGCGTTGCCCTCGTGGGACAGCGTCAAGAGACCCAGTACTTC.

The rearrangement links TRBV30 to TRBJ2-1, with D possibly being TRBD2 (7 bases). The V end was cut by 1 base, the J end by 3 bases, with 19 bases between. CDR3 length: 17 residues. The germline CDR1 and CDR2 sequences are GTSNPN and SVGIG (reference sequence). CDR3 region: CAWSALLGGGRYNEQFF. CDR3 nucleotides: TGTGCCTGGAGTGCTCTCCTAGGGGGGGGGCGCTACAATGAGCAGTTCTTC.

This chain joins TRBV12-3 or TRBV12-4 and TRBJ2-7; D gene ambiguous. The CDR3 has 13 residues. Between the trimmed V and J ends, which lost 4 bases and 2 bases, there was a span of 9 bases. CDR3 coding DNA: TGTGCCAGCAGTTCGGTTGCCACCTACGAGCAGTACTTC. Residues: CASSSVATYEQYF.

CDR3 loop: CVRSSSRIQVNDCPLTFVLEQYF. DNA for the CDR3: TGTGTCAGAAGCTCCAGTCGTATACAGGTTAACGACTGCCCCTTAACTTTTGTTCTCGAGCAGTACTTC. The chain carries TRBV7-5 and TRBJ2-7; the table gives TRBD1 as D, unverified against the DNA. TRBV7-5 is a pseudogene segment. This CDR3 has 23 residues.

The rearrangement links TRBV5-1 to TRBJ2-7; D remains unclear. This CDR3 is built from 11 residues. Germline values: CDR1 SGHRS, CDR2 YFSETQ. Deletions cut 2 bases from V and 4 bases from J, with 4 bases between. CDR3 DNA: TGCGCCAGCAGCTTTCAGTACGAGCAGTACTTC. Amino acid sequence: CASSFQYEQYF.

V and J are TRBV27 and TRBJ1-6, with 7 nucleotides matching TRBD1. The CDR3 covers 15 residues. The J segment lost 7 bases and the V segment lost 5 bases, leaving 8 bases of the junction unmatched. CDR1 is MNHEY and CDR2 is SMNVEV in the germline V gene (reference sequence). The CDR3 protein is CASSSWTGPNSPLHF. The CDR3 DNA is TGTGCCAGCAGTAGCTGGACAGGACCCAATTCACCCCTCCACTTT.

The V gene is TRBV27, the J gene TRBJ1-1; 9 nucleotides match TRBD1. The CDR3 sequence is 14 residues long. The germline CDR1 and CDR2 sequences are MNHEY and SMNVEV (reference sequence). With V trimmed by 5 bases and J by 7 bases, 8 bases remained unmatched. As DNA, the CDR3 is TGTGCCAGCAGTCTACGGGACAGGGCGAATGAAGCTTTCTTT. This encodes CASSLRDRANEAFF.

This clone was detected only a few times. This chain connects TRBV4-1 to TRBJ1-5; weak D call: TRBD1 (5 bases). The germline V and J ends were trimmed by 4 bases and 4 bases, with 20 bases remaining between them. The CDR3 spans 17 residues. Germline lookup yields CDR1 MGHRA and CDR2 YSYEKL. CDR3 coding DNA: TGCGCCAGCAGCCCCTACGGCTCAGGGATTAAAAATCAGCCCCAGCATTTT. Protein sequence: CASSPYGSGIKNQPQHF.

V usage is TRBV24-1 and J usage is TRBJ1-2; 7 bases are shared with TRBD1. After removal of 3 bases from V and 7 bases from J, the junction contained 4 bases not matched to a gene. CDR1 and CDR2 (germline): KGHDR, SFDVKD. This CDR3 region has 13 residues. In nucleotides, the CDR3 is TGTGCCACCAGTGATCCAGGGGGTTCTGGCTACACCTTC. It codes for CATSDPGGSGYTF.

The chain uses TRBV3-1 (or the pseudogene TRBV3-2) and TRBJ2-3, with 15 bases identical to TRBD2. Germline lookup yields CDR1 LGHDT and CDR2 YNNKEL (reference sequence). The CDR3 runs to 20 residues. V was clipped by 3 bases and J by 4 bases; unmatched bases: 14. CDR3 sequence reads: CASSQIPPRTSGGAADTQYF. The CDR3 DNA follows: TGTGCCAGCAGCCAGATCCCCCCGAGGACTAGCGGGGGGGCGGCAGATACGCAGTATTTT.